Shown below are 14 T cell receptor beta chains from a single sample sequenced in a study of shared clonotypes between healthy human individuals. Repertoires were generated with immunoSEQ multiplex PCR, while TCRdb's copy carries only in-frame clones and drops some. The table lists about 1.1 million clones, around 78% of them singletons. Sequenced: memory CD4+ T cells from PBMCs. Subset here: CD45RA-negative fraction. All receptors come from a man in his late teens or twenties in good health. Some clones in this sample may be carry-over from other donors' samples.

The chain joins TRBV6-5 to TRBJ1-2; D not certain. Germline V CDR1 and CDR2: MNHEY, SVGAGI. This CDR3 has 14 residues. The V gene lost 0 bases and the J gene lost 7 bases, with 12 bases spanning the gap. The CDR3: CASSYSTRAGGYTF. The CDR3 nucleotides read TGTGCCAGCAGTTACTCCACCCGGGCGGGTGGCTACACCTTC.

The V call is TRBV7-9, the J call TRBJ2-7; D is undetermined. The CDR3 spans 13 residues. Germline V gene lookup returns CDR1 SEHNR and CDR2 FQNEAQ (reference sequence). V was clipped by 1 base and J by 3 bases, with 7 bases between them. The chain's CDR3 is CASSLVPVYEQYF. The DNA for the CDR3 is TGTGCCAGCAGCTTAGTTCCGGTCTACGAGCAGTACTTC.

The rearrangement uses TRBV19 and TRBJ1-1, with a tentative D call TRBD1 (5 bases). Germline V CDR1 and CDR2: LNHDA, SQIVND (reference sequence). This CDR3 region has 13 residues. The germline V and J ends were trimmed by 3 bases and 4 bases, with 9 bases remaining between them. CDR3 loop: CASSIFGGTEAFF. The CDR3 nucleotides are TGTGCCAGTAGTATTTTTGGGGGCACTGAAGCTTTCTTT. The full variable domain, its missing parts supplied by reference TRBV19 and TRBJ1-1, is DGGITQSPKYLFRKEGQNVTLSCEQNLNHDAMYWYRQDPGQGLRLIYYSQIVNDFQKGDIAEGYSVSREKKESFPLTVTSAQKNPTAFYLCASSIFGGTEAFFGQGTRLTVV.

Here the CDR3 DNA reads TGTGCCAGTAGTGGGGTTTATGGGGGATTTCAGCCCCAGCATTTT. It encodes CASSGVYGGFQPQHF. This chain joins TRBV19 and TRBJ1-5; a weak D match, TRBD1 (5 bases). In germline, CDR1 is LNHDA, CDR2 SQIVND (reference sequence). The CDR3 extends over 15 amino acids. V was clipped by 5 bases and J by 6 bases, with 17 bases between them.

The J gene is TRBJ2-5, the V gene TRBV7-9; 10 bases are shared with TRBD2. V dropped 6 bases and J dropped 3; count of bases not matched to a gene: 7. This CDR3 is built from 15 residues. Germline CDR1 SEHNR, CDR2 FQNEAQ (reference sequence). The CDR3 DNA reads as TGTGCCAGCAGTTGGTTAGCGGGAGGCGAAGAGACCCAGTACTTC. It is translated as CASSWLAGGEETQYF.

This chain links TRBV5-6 with TRBJ2-1; the match to TRBD2 covers 7 bases. Trimming cost V 2 bases and J 5 bases; bases outside gene matches: 10. CDR3 size: 16 residues. Germline V CDR1 and CDR2: SGHDT, YYEEEE. CDR3 amino acids: CASSLLVVAGHNEQFF. The DNA of the CDR3 is TGTGCCAGCAGCTTACTGGTGGTAGCGGGTCACAATGAGCAGTTCTTC.

The chain links TRBV28 to TRBJ2-3; TRBD1 or TRBD2 may be the D gene (5 bases each). The CDR3 loop spans 15 amino acids. Trimming took off 4 bases at V and 2 bases at J, with 13 bases between the two ends. Germline CDR1 MDHEN, CDR2 SYDVKM. The CDR3 coding sequence is TGTGCCAGCAGTTCACCGCCGGGGACCACAGATACGCAGTATTTT. Its protein is CASSSPPGTTDTQYF. Based on the CDR3 plus reference TRBV28 and TRBJ2-3, the full variable domain is DVKVTQSSRYLVKRTGEKVFLECVQDMDHENMFWYRQDPGLGLRLIYFSYDVKMKEKGDIPEGYSVSREKKERFSLILESASTNQTSMYLCASSSPPGTTDTQYFGPGTRLTVL.

The chain joins TRBV5-6 to TRBJ2-1; 8 bases agree with TRBD2. This CDR3 has 16 residues. Germline-derived CDR1 and CDR2 are SGHDT and YYEEEE. J lost 5 bases, V lost 0 bases, and 7 bases had no gene match. CDR3 coding DNA: TGTGCCAGCAGCTTGGTGGGGACTAGTAGGAACAATGAGCAGTTCTTC. Translating it yields CASSLVGTSRNNEQFF.

V gene TRBV7-9 combines with J gene TRBJ2-2; 9 bases map to TRBD1. CDR3 size: 15 residues. Losses at the gene ends were 5 bases for V and 4 bases for J; bases not matched to a gene: 5. The germline V gene encodes CDR1 SEHNR and CDR2 FQNEAQ (reference sequence). The CDR3 sequence: CASSIRQGGTGELFF. CDR3 nucleotide sequence: TGTGCCAGCAGCATTAGACAGGGGGGCACCGGGGAGCTGTTTTTT. Variable domain in full (rest from reference TRBV7-9 and TRBJ2-2): DTGVSQNPRHKITKRGQNVTFRCDPISEHNRLYWYRQTLGQGPEFLTYFQNEAQLEKSRLLSDRFSAERPKGSFSTLEIQRTEQGDSAMYLCASSIRQGGTGELFFGEGSRLTVL.

The chain recombines TRBV30 with TRBJ1-3; D unresolved. Trimming shortened V by 1 base and J by 0 bases, and 13 bases separated the two germline ends. The CDR3 runs 16 residues. Per the germline V gene, CDR1 is GTSNPN and CDR2 is SVGIG (reference sequence). The CDR3 spells CAWSGSRTFSGNTIYF. The CDR3 DNA reads as TGTGCCTGGAGTGGAAGTCGAACATTCTCTGGAAACACCATATATTTT.

The chain is built from TRBV28 and TRBJ2-1; 13 nucleotides align to TRBD2. The V and J ends lost 7 bases and 3 bases, in that order; junction bases with no gene match: 6. CDR3 length equals 16 residues. Germline-derived CDR1 and CDR2 are MDHEN and SYDVKM. Here the CDR3 reads CASKSWTSGSYNEQFF. As DNA, the CDR3 is TGTGCCAGCAAGTCCTGGACTAGCGGGAGCTACAATGAGCAGTTCTTC.

CDR3 in amino acids: CASSPTLGGTGSTFF. Here the CDR3 DNA reads TGCGCCAGCAGCCCAACTCTCGGCGGGACAGGGTCTACGTTCTTC. This sequence joins TRBV5-1 and TRBJ2-1, with 9 bases that match TRBD1. The CDR3 length is 15 residues. V shed 4 bases, J shed 15 bases, and the junction held 17 bases outside the gene matches. Germline CDR1 and CDR2: SGHRS and YFSETQ.

CDR3 loop: CASSGENTEAFF. In nucleotides, the CDR3 is TGCGCCAGCAGTGGGGAGAACACTGAAGCTTTCTTT. This chain uses TRBV4-1 with TRBJ1-1, with D unresolved. The CDR3 totals 12 residues. CDR1 is MGHRA, CDR2 YSYEKL, per germline. The V end lost 6 bases, the J end lost 1 base, and 6 bases lay between the germline ends.

The J gene is TRBJ2-1, the V gene TRBV5-1; 9 bases agree with TRBD2. The CDR3 is 15 amino acids. CDR1 and CDR2 (germline): SGHRS, YFSETQ. V shed 2 bases, J shed 7 bases, and the junction held 7 bases outside the gene matches. In nucleotides, the CDR3 is TGCGCCAGCAGCTTTAGCGGGAGCGCTGGGAATGAGCAGTTCTTC. Its translation: CASSFSGSAGNEQFF.